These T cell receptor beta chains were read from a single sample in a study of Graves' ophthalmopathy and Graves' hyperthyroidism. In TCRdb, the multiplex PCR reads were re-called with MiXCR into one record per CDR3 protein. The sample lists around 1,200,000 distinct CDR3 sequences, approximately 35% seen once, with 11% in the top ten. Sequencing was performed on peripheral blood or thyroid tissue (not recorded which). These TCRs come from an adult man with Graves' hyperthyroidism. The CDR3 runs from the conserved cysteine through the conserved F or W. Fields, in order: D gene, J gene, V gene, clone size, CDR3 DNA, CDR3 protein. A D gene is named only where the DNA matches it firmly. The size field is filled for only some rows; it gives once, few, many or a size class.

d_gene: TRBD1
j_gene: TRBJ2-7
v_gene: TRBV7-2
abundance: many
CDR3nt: TGTGCCAGCAGCTCGCTTGTCGGGACAGGGGCCTACGAGCAGTACTTC
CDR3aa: CASSSLVGTGAYEQYF

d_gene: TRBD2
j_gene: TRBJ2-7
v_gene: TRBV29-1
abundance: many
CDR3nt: TGCAGCGCCCTAGCGGGAGGGTACGAGCAGTACTTC
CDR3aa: CSALAGGYEQYF

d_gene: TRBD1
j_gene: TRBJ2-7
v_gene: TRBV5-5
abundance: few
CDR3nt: TGTGCCAGCCAGCCCGGGACAGGGTCTTACGAGCAGTACTTC
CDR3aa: CASQPGTGSYEQYF

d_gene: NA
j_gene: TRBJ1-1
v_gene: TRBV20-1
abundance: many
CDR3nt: TGCAGTGCTAGAGTGTTCGAGGGGTGGGACACTGAAGCTTTCTTT
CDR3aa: CSARVFEGWDTEAFF

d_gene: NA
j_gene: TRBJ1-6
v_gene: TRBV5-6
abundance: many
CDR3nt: TGTGCCAGCAGCCCGGGCAGGAGTAGGCATAATTCACCCCTCCACTTT
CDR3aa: CASSPGRSRHNSPLHF

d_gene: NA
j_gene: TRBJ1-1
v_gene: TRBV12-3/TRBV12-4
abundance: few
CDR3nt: TGTGCCAGCAGTGATACAACAGTGACGAACACTGAAGCTTTCTTT
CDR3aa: CASSDTTVTNTEAFF

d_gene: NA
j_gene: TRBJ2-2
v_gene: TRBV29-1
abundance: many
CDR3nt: TGCAGCGTTGAAGATCTTGGGTTAGGGGAGCTGTTTTTT
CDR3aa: CSVEDLGLGELFF

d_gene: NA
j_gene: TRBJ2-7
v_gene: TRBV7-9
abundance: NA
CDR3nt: TGTGCCAGCAGCTTATTGCCTGGGGGCAACAGACTCAGCCACGAGCAGTACTTC
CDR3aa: CASSLLPGGNRLSHEQYF

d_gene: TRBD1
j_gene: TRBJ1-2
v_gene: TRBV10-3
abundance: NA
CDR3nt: TGTGCCAGCTCACCGGGACAGGGGCGAAACGGTTATGGCTACACCTTC
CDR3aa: CASSPGQGRNGYGYTF

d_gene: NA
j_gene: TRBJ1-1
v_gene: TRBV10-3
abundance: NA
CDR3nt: TGTGCCATCAGTGGCTCCAGGGGCGAGACTGAAGCTTTCTTT
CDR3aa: CAISGSRGETEAFF

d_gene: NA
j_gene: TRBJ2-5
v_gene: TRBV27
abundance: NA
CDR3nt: TGTGCCAGCAGCCGCCTGGGGACCGCCGGACGGGAGACCCAGTACTTC
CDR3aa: CASSRLGTAGRETQYF

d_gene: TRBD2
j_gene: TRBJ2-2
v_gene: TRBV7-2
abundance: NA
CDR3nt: TGTGCCAGCAGCTCTAGCGGGAGGGCCAACACCGGGGAGCTGTTTTTT
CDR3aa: CASSSSGRANTGELFF

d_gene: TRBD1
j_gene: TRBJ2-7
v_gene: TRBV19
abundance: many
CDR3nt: TGTGCCAGTAGTATCCAGACAGGGGGGACCTACGAGCAGTACTTC
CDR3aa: CASSIQTGGTYEQYF

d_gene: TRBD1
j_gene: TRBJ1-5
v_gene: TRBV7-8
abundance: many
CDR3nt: TGTGCCAGCAGCTTTCTCGGGGACAGGGTTTCCAATCAGCCCCAGCATTTT
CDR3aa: CASSFLGDRVSNQPQHF

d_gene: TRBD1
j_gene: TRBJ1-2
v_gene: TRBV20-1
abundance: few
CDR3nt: TGCAGCAAGAGAGAAGGACAGGGAGTTCTCTATGGCTACACCTTC
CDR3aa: CSKREGQGVLYGYTF

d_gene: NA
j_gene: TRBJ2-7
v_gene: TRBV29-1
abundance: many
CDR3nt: TGCAGCGTCCGGTCAGGGCTGTCCTACGAGCAGTACTTC
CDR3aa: CSVRSGLSYEQYF

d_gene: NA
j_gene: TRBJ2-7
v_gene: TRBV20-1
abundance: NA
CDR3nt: TGCAGTGCACCGGACAGACTAGACTACGAGCAGTACTTC
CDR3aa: CSAPDRLDYEQYF

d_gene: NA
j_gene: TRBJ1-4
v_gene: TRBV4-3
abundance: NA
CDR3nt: TGCGCCAGCAGCCAAGATCGGGAGTTCGAAAAACTGTTTTTT
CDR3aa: CASSQDREFEKLFF

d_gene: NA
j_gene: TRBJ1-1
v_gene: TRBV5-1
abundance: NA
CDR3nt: TGCGCCAGCAGCTCCCGGGCCAGCAACACTGAAGCTTTCTTT
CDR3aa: CASSSRASNTEAFF

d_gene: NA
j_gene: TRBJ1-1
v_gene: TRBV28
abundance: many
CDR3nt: TGTGCCAGCAGACAACCTACCGGGACTGAAGCTTTCTTT
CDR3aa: CASRQPTGTEAFF

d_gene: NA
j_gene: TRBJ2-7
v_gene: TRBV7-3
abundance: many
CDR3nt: TGTGCCAGCAGCCATGGACAGTCCTACGAGCAGTACTTC
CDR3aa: CASSHGQSYEQYF

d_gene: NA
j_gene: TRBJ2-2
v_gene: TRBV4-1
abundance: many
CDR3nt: TGCGCCAGCAGCCGCGATCGGCGGGAGCTGTTTTTT
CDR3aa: CASSRDRRELFF

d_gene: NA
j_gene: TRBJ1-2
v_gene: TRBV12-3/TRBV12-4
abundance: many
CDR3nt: TGTGCCAGCAGTGAGATCACCGGGACATCTCCCTACTTC
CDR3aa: CASSEITGTSPYF

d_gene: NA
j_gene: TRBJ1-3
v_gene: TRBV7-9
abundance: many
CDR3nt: TGTGCCAGCAGCCCGACCCCGGACTCTGGAAACACCATATATTTT
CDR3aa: CASSPTPDSGNTIYF

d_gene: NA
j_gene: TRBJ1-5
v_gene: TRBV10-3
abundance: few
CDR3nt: TGTGCCAGCAGTGATCCCGGGTCGGGGAATCAGCCCCAGCATTTT
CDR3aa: CASSDPGSGNQPQHF

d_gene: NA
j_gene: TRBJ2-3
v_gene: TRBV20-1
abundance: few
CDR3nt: TGCAGTGCTAGCTGGCTAGCGACAGATACGCAGTATTTT
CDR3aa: CSASWLATDTQYF

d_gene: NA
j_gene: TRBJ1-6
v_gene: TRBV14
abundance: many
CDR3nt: TGTGCCAGCAGCCAAGTGGTCCCGGGGTTCGGAAATTCACCCCTCCACTTT
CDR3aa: CASSQVVPGFGNSPLHF

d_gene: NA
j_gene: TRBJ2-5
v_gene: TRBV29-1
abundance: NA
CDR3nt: TGCAGCGTTGGCGGAGGGCCAGGTGTGGAGACCCAGTACTTC
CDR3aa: CSVGGGPGVETQYF

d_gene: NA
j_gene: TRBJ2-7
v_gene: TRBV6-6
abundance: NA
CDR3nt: TGTGCCAGCAGTTATGCGGCGAGGGAGGACGAGCAGTACTTC
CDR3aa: CASSYAAREDEQYF

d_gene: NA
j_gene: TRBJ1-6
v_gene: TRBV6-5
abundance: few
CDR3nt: TGTGCCAGCAGTTACTCGGCTGGGTCACCCCTCCACTTT
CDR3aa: CASSYSAGSPLHF

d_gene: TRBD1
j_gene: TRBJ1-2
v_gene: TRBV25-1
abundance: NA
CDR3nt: TGTGCTAGAGATGGGACAGGGACTTATGGCTACACCTTC
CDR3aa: CARDGTGTYGYTF

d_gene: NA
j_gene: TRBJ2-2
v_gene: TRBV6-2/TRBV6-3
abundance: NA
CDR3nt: TGTGCCAGCAGTATAATCAGGGGCAACACCGGGGAGCTGTTTTTT
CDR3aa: CASSIIRGNTGELFF

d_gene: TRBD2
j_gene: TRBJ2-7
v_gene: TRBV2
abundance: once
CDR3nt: TGTGCCAGCAGTCACACCGGGACTAGCGGGGCCGAGCAGTACTTC
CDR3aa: CASSHTGTSGAEQYF

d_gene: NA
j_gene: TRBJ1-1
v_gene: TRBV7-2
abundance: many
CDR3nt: TGTGCCAGCAGCTCGCCCGGAAGGATGGTTGAAGCTTTCTTT
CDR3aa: CASSSPGRMVEAFF

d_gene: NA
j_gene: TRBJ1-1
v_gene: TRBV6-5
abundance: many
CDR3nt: TGTGCCAGCAGCTACCTGGCGAACACTGAAGCTTTCTTT
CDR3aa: CASSYLANTEAFF

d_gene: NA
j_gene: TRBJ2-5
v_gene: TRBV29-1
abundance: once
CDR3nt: TGCAGTTACCTCCGGGGAGAGACTACTACCCAGTACTTC
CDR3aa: CSYLRGETTTQYF

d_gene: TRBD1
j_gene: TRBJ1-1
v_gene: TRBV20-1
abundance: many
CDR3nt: TGCAGTGCTAGAGACCCGGGACAGGGCACTGAAGCTTTCTTT
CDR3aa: CSARDPGQGTEAFF

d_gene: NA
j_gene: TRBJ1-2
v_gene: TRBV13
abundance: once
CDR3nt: TGTGCCAGCAGCCATATGACGGGGAGAGCTAACTATGGCTACACCTTC
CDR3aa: CASSHMTGRANYGYTF

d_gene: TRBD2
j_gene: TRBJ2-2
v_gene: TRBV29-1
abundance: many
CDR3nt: TGCAGCGTTGCGGGGACTAGCGGTACGAACACCGGGGAGCTGTTTTTT
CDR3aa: CSVAGTSGTNTGELFF

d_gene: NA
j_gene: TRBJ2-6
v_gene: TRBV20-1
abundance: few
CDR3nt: TGCAGTGCTAGAGAGGCGGGCGACACTGAAGCTTTC
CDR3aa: CSAREAGDTEAF

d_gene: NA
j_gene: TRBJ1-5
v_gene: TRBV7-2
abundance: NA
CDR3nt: TGTGCCAGCAGCTCCATGGGGGGACGCAATCAGCCCCAGCATTTT
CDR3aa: CASSSMGGRNQPQHF

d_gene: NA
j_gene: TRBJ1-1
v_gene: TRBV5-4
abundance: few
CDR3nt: TGTGCCAGCAGCCCGTATGGACAGTACAACACTGAAGCTTTCTTT
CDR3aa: CASSPYGQYNTEAFF

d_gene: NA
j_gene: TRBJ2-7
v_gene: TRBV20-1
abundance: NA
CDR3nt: TGCAGTGCTAGCCTTGAACTCGACAGAAATAACTACGAGCAGTACTTC
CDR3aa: CSASLELDRNNYEQYF

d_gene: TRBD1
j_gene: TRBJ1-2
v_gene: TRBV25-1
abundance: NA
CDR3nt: TGTGCCTGCAGTGCGAGGGACAGGGGTGACTATGGCTACACCTTC
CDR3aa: CACSARDRGDYGYTF

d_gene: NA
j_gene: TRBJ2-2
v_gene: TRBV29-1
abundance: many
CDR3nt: TGCAGCGTCATTAGGGACACCGGGGAGCTGTTTTTT
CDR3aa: CSVIRDTGELFF

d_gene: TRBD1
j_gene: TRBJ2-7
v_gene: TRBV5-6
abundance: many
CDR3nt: TGTGCCAGCAGCTACTCCGGGACAGGGAACGAGCAGTACTTC
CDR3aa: CASSYSGTGNEQYF

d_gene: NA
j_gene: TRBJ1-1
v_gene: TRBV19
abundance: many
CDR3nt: TGTGCCAGTAGTGACCGGGGGACTGAAGCTTTCTTT
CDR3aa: CASSDRGTEAFF

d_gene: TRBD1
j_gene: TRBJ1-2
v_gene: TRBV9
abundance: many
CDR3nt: TGTGCCAGCAGCCTCGGGACAGGGGGCTTTGGCTACACCTTC
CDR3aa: CASSLGTGGFGYTF

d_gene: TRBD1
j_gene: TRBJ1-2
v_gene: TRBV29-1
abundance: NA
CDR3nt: TGCAGTCGCCGGGACAGGGGGCATGGCTACACCTTC
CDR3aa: CSRRDRGHGYTF

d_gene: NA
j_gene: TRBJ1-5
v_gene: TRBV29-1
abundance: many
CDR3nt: TGCAGCGTTGGCAACTTTCAGCCCCAGCATTTT
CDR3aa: CSVGNFQPQHF

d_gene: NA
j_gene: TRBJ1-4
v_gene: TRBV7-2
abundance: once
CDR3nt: TGTGCCAGCAGCACATCACCGGGGACTTTAACTAATGAAAAACTGTTTTTT
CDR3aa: CASSTSPGTLTNEKLFF

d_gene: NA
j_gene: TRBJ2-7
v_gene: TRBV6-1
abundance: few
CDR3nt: TGTGCCAGCGGATATGTGCGGGACTACGAGCAGTACTTC
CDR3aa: CASGYVRDYEQYF

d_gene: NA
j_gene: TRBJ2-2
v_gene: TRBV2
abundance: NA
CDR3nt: TGTGCCAGCAAGGGTCCACTAGAGCTAGACACCGGGGAGCTGTTTTTT
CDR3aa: CASKGPLELDTGELFF